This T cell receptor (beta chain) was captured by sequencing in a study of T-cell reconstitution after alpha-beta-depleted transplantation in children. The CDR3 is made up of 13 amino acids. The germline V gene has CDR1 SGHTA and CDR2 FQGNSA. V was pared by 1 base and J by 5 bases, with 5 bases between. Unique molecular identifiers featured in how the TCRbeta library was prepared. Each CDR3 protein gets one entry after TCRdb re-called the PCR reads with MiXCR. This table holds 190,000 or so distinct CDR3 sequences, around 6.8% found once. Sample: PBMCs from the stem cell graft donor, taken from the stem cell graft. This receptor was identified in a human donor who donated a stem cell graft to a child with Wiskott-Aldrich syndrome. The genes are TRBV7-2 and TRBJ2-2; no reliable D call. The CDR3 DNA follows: TGTGCCAGCAGCTTAGTTTCGACCGGGGAGCTGTTTTTT. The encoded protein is CASSLVSTGELFF. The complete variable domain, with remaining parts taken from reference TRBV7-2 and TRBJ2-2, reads GAGVSQSPSNKVTEKGKDVELRCDPISGHTALYWYRQSLGQGLEFLIYFQGNSAPDKSGLPSDRFSAERTGGSVSTLTIQRTQQEDSAVYLCASSLVSTGELFFGEGSRLTVL.